This T cell receptor beta chain was captured in a study of Graves' ophthalmopathy and Graves' hyperthyroidism. General study findings and limits: The model's ophthalmopathy progression predictions had approximately 71% sensitivity and less than 75% specificity.

With regard to this clonotype: Antigen: not known. This is likely an artifact of a read error, given a far larger clone one base away.

This CDR3 is 13 amino acids long. The germline V gene encodes CDR1 SGHTA and CDR2 FQGTGA. Ophthalmopathy-affected donors exhibited moderate-to-severe activity, CAS ≥3, NOSPECS ≥4, and duration under 3 months. Physicians reached a diagnosis by relying on clinical symptoms, serum thyroxine, TRAb, thyroid ultrasound and orbital computed tomography. PBMCs were isolated from an approximately 9.4 ml sample of fresh peripheral blood. Investigators amplified TCR beta CDR3 regions from RNA transcripts. HTBI-primed RT-PCR formed the first round, and a multiplex PCR formed the second. TCRdb independently ran MiXCR on the multiplex PCR reads; one entry per CDR3 protein. The table has hundreds of thousands of distinct CDR3 sequences, 35% to 50% seen once.

The chain recombines TRBV7-3 with TRBJ1-2, with D tentatively TRBD1 (6 bases). Sequenced sample: peripheral blood. The receptor's source is an adult man with Graves' ophthalmopathy. CDR3 loop: CASSLGAGYVYTF. As DNA, the CDR3 is TGTGCCAGCAGCTTGGGGGCCGGCTATGTCTACACCTTC.